The source of this T cell receptor beta chain is a study of blood T cells in healthy people across ages. Study-wide results and caveats: Nothing was known about donor CMV status, and this possibly confounded expanded clonotype changes. While age rose, TCR beta diversity per million T cells dropped in a roughly linear way.

A second PCR of roughly 7 to 11 cycles used a sample-barcoded 5' primer and a J-beta primer mix. Each cDNA molecule received a tag from a template-switch adaptor that had 12 random nucleotides. TCRdb redid the calling of the 5' RACE reads with MiXCR, one entry per CDR3 protein. The sample gives about 730,000 distinct CDR3 sequences, around 46% of which show up once; 20% to 25% is in the top ten. Each donor was a healthy Caucasian individual from Russia, aged roughly 6 to 95. This clonotype turned up a few times. Its antigen is currently unknown. The TCR sequence derives from a woman aged 55-69 years in good health. Source material: blood.

In DNA form, the CDR3 reads TGTGCCAGCAGTTACTCGTCAAATAGCAATCAGCCCCAGCATTTT. Amino acids: CASSYSSNSNQPQHF. The chain has TRBV6-5 and TRBJ1-5; no clear D gene. CDR1 is MNHEY, CDR2 SVGAGI, per germline. Trimming cost V 0 bases and J 0 bases, with 6 bases left between them. The length of the CDR3 is 15 residues.